This T cell receptor beta chain stems from a study of low-dose radiotherapy and immunotherapy resistance in tumors. The time point here: before trial treatment. Each patient who was eligible had an advanced solid tumor with no tumor-infiltrating lymphocytes. TRAV and TRBV primers primed cDNA for both TCRalpha and TCRbeta. For amplifying TCRs, the PCR ran for around 20 cycles with Phusion, which was used together with a constant-region primer and the adapter on the V primers. Following isolation, mRNA was amplified via in vitro transcription. TCRdb used MiXCR to reprocess the reads, holding one entry per CDR3 protein. The sample consists of tens of thousands of distinct CDR3 sequences, 15% to 20% of them appearing once. This clonotype originated in a male donor with prostate cancer. The sequencing here drew on PBMCs, taken before treatment.

The CDR3: CASSKRGARRDTQYF. As DNA, the CDR3 is TGTGCCAGCTCGAAGCGGGGGGCGCGGCGCGATACGCAGTATTTT. J is TRBJ2-3 and V is TRBV3-1, with 9 bases aligning to TRBD2. V was pared by 8 bases and J by 6 bases, with 12 bases of the junction left unmatched. The CDR3 sequence is 15 residues long. Germline CDR1 reads LGHDT; CDR2 reads YNNKEL (reference sequence).